Shown below are 2 T cell receptor beta chains from a single sample sequenced in a study of identical twins (dated by TCRdb to 2016 to 2018). Receptor amplification or capture employed 5' RACE. TCRdb names Illumina HiSeq 2000 as the instrument used. In TCRdb, the public reads were trimmed at Q25 with fastp and aligned with MiXCR, with productive beta chains retained. Identical CDR3 proteins give one entry, which carries the most common genes and DNA. The sample table lists 750,000 to 950,000 distinct CDR3 sequences, roughly an eighth of them with a count of one. The ten top clones hold around 1.5% of the sample. These data were also reused for a study on yellow fever vaccine responses in identical twins.

What was sequenced was PBMCs. The receptors were sampled from a woman between 18 and 29 years old in good health.

The genes are TRBV3-1 and TRBJ2-3; 11 bases agree with TRBD2. There are 15 residues in the CDR3. Per germline, CDR1 LGHDT and CDR2 YNNKEL (reference sequence). J gave up 2 bases and V 4 bases, and 2 bases lay outside the gene matches. In DNA, the CDR3 is TGTGCCAGCAGCCCTAGCGGGGGGCTCACAGATACGCAGTATTTT. Its protein product is CASSPSGGLTDTQYF.

The chain couples TRBV15 to TRBJ2-3; TRBD2 aligns across 9 bases. The CDR3 has 16 amino acids. V lost 3 bases to trimming and J lost 3 bases; unmatched junction nucleotides: 7. CDR1 is LNHNV and CDR2 is YYDKDF in the germline V gene (reference sequence). Here the CDR3 reads CATSRTIAGATDTQYF. Here the CDR3 DNA reads TGTGCCACCAGCAGGACCATAGCGGGGGCGACAGATACGCAGTATTTT.